This T cell receptor beta chain originates from a study of beta chain features in type 1 diabetes. The germline V gene encodes CDR1 GTSNPN and CDR2 SVGIG (reference sequence). This CDR3 contains 13 residues. V gave up 5 bases and J gave up 0 bases, with 8 bases separating them. Expressed TCRB transcripts were sequenced after all isolated RNA was converted to cDNA. TCRdb's copy holds only in-frame clones and misses some; the assay was immunoSEQ multiplex PCR. The sample yields 350,000 to 400,000 clones, less than 15% seen once. The V gene is TRBV30, the J gene TRBJ1-5, with D possibly TRBD1 on 5 matching bases. The clonotype originates from a young woman in good health. The sample consisted of naive CD4+ T cells from blood. This CDR3 reads CAWGRGSNQPQHF. The CDR3 DNA follows: TGTGCCTGGGGTAGGGGTAGCAATCAGCCCCAGCATTTT.